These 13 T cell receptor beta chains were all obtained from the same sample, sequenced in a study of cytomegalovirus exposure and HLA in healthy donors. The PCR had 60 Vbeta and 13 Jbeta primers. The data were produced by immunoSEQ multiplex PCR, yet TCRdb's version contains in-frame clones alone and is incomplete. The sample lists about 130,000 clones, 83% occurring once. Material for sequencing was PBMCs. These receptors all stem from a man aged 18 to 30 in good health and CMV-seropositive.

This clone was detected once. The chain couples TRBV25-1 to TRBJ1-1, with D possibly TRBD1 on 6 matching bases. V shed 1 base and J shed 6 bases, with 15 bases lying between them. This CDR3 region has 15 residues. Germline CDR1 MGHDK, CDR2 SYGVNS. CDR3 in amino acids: CASSESPRGNPEAFF. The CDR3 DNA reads TGTGCCAGCAGTGAATCGCCCAGGGGTAACCCTGAAGCTTTCTTT.

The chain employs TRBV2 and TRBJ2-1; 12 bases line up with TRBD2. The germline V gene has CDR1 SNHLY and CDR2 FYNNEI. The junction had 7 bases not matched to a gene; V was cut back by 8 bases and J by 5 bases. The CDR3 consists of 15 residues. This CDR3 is CASLRASGGDNEQFF. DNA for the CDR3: TGTGCCAGCCTAAGAGCTAGCGGGGGGGACAATGAGCAGTTCTTC.

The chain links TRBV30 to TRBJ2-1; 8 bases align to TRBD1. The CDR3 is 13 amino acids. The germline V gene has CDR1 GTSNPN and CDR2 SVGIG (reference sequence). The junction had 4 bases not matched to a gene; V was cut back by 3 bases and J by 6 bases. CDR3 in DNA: TGTGCCTGGAGCCCCGGGACAGGCAATGAGCAGTTCTTC. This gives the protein CAWSPGTGNEQFF.

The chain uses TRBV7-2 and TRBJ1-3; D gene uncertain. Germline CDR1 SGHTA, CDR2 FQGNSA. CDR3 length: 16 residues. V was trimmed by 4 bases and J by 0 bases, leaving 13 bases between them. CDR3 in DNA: TGTGCCAGCAGCTCGCTGGGCGGGAGCTCTGGAAACACCATATATTTT. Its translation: CASSSLGGSSGNTIYF.

In DNA form, the CDR3 reads TGTGCCAGCTCACCACTGGTCCAGGTCGAGATGAACACTGAAGCTTTCTTT. Protein product: CASSPLVQVEMNTEAFF. V is TRBV18 and J is TRBJ1-1, with no clear D. The V end was cut by 1 base, the J end by 0 bases, with 15 bases between. From germline, CDR1 is KGHSH and CDR2 LQKENI. The CDR3 extends over 17 amino acids.

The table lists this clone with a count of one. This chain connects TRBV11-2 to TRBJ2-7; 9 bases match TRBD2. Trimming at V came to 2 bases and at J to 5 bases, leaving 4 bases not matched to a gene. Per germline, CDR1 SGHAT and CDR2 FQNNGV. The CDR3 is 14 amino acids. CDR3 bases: TGTGCCAGCAGCTTACTAGCGGGGTCGCACGAGCAGTACTTC. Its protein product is CASSLLAGSHEQYF.

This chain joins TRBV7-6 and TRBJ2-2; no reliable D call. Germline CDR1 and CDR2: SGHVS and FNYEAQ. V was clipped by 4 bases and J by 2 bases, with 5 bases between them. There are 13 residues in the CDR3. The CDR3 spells CASSYTNTGELFF. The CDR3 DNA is TGTGCCAGCAGCTACACCAACACCGGGGAGCTGTTTTTT.

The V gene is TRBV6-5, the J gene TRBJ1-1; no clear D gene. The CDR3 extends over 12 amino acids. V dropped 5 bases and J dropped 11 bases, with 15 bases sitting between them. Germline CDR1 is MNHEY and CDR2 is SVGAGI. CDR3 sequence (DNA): TGTGCCAGCAGTGGGTCGAACCGGGAGGCTTTCTTT. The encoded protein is CASSGSNREAFF.

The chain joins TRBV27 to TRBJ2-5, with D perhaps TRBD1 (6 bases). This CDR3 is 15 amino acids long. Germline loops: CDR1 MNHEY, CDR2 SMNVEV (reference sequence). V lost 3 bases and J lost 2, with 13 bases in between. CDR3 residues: CASSLVGQLQETQYF. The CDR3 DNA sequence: TGTGCCAGCAGTTTGGTCGGACAGCTTCAAGAGACCCAGTACTTC.

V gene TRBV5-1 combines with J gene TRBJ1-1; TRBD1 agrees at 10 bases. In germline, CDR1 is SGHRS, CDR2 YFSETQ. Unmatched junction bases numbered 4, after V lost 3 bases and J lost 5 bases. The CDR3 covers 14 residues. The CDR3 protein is CASSWDRGGTEAFF. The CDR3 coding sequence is TGCGCCAGCAGCTGGGACAGGGGAGGTACTGAAGCTTTCTTT.

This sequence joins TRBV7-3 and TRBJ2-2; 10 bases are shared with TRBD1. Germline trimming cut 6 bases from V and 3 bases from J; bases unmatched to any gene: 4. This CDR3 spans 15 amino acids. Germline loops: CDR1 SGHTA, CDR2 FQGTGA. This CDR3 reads CASRVGTGDTGELFF. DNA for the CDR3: TGTGCCAGCAGGGTAGGGACAGGGGACACCGGGGAGCTGTTTTTT.

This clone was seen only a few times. CDR3: CAWSALNWGQGEKPQHF. The CDR3 nucleotides read TGTGCCTGGAGTGCGCTCAATTGGGGACAGGGTGAGAAGCCCCAGCATTTT. This chain uses TRBV30 with TRBJ1-5, with 9 bases that match TRBD1. This CDR3 spans 17 amino acids. After removal of 1 base from V and 8 bases from J, the junction contained 15 bases not matched to a gene. Germline V CDR1 and CDR2: GTSNPN, SVGIG (reference sequence).

The CDR3 region is CASSGTSGELFF. Here the CDR3 DNA reads TGTGCCAGCAGCGGAACTAGTGGGGAGCTGTTTTTT. This chain links TRBV9 with TRBJ2-2; tentatively, D is TRBD2 (5 bases). The CDR3 is 12 amino acids. Trimming pared 3 bases from V and 8 bases from J, leaving 8 bases between. Germline V gives CDR1 SGDLS, CDR2 YYNGEE.